The rows below give T cell receptor beta chains drawn from one sample of a study of T cells after yellow fever vaccination. TCRdb analysed the 5' RACE reads with MiXCR anew, one entry per CDR3 protein. The table has around 610,000 distinct CDR3 sequences, 13% seen once. The specimen comprised PBMCs, sampled on the day of the yellow fever booster vaccination. The source of these receptors is a young man who received the YFV17D yellow fever vaccine. The CDR3 runs from the conserved cysteine through the conserved F or W. The order of the fields is V gene, clone size, D gene, J gene, CDR3 protein, CDR3 DNA. The D gene is left open where the match is weak. A clone size is listed for some rows: how often the clone was seen (once, few, many), or a class if it is expanded.

TRBV5-6	few	TRBD2	TRBJ2-2	CASSLSLAGEAGELFF	TGTGCCAGCAGCTTGTCGCTAGCGGGAGAGGCCGGGGAGCTGTTTTTT
TRBV7-2	.	.	TRBJ2-7	CASGAELPFEQYF	TGTGCCAGCGGAGCGGAACTACCTTTCGAGCAGTACTTC
TRBV25-1	.	.	TRBJ2-1	CASSSKDEQFF	TGTGCCAGCAGTAGTAAGGATGAGCAGTTCTTC
TRBV15	.	.	TRBJ2-1	CATSVSRGSSGEQFF	TGTGCCACCAGCGTGAGTAGGGGGAGTTCTGGTGAGCAGTTCTTC
TRBV9	.	.	TRBJ2-1	CASSVGGTYNEQFF	TGTGCCAGCAGCGTAGGGGGAACCTACAATGAGCAGTTCTTC
TRBV5-1	.	.	TRBJ2-5	CASSTALETQYF	TGCGCCAGCAGCACCGCATTGGAGACCCAGTACTTC
TRBV6-1	.	TRBD2	TRBJ2-1	CASRLRLAVYNEQFF	TGTGCCAGCAGGCTACGACTAGCGGTATACAATGAGCAGTTCTTC
TRBV5-6	.	TRBD2	TRBJ2-7	CASSLLAGGPTF	TGTGCCAGCAGCCTTTTAGCGGGAGGGCCTACGTTC
TRBV7-2	few	.	TRBJ2-1	CASSLATSGQVRYEQFF	TGTGCCAGCAGCTTAGCTACGAGCGGTCAGGTCCGATATGAGCAGTTCTTC
TRBV7-9	.	.	TRBJ2-6	CASSFGGNVLTF	TGTGCCAGCAGCTTCGGGGGAAACGTCCTGACTTTC